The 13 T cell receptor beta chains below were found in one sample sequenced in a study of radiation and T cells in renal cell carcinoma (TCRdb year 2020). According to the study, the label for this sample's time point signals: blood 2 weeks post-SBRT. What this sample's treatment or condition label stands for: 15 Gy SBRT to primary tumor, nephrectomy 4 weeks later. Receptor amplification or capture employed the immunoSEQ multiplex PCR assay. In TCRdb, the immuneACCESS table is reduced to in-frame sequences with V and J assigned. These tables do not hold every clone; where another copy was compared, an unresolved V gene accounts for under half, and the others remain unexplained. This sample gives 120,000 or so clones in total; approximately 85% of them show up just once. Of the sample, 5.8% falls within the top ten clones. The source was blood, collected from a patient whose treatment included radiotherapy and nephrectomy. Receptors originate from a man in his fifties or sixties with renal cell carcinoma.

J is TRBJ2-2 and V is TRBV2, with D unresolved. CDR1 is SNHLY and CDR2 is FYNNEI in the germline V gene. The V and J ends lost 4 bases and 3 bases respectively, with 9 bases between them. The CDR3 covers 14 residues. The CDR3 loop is CASSGFWDTGELFF. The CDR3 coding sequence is TGTGCCAGCAGTGGGTTTTGGGACACCGGGGAGCTGTTTTTT.

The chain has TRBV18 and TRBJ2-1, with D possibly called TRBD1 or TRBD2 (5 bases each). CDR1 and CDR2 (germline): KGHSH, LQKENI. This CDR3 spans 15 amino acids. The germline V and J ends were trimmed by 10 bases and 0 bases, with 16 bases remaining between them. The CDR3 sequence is CATHGAANSYNEQFF. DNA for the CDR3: TGTGCCACCCACGGGGCTGCCAACTCCTACAATGAGCAGTTCTTC.

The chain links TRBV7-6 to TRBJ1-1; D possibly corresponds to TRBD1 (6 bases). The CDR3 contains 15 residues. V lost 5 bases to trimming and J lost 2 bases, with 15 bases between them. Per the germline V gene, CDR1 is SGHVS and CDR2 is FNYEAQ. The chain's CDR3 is CASSPGAKVNTEAFF. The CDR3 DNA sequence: TGTGCCAGCAGCCCGGGGGCCAAGGTCAACACTGAAGCTTTCTTT.

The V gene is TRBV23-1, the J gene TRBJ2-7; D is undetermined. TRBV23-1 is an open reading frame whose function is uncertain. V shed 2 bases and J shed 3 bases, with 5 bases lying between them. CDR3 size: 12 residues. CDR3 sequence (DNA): TGCGCCAGCAGTCAAGGGAACTACGAGCAGTACTTC. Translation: CASSQGNYEQYF.

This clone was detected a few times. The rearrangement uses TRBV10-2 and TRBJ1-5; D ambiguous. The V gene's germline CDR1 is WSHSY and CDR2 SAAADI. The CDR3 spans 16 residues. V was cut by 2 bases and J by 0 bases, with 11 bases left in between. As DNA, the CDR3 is TGCGCCAGCAGTGAGGTGCGGGCCTATAGCAATCAGCCCCAGCATTTT. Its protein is CASSEVRAYSNQPQHF.

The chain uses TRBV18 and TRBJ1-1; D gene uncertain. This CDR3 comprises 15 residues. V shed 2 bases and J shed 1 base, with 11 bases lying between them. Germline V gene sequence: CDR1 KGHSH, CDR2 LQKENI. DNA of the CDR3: TGTGCCAGCTCACCAATGAGTACGGGGAACACTGAAGCTTTCTTT. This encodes CASSPMSTGNTEAFF.

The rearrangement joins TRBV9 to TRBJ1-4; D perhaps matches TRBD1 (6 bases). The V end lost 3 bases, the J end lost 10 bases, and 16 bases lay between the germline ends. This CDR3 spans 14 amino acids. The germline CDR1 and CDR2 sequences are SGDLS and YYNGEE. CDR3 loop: CASSAAVLGGKLFF. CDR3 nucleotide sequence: TGTGCCAGCAGCGCCGCTGTGTTAGGGGGAAAACTGTTTTTT.

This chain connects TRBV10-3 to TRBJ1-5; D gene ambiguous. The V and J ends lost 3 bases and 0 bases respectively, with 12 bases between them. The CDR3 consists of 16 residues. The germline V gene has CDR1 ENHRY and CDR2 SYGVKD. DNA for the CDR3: TGTGCCATCAGTGAATTTGCTGGAGATAGCAATCAGCCCCAGCATTTT. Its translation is CAISEFAGDSNQPQHF.

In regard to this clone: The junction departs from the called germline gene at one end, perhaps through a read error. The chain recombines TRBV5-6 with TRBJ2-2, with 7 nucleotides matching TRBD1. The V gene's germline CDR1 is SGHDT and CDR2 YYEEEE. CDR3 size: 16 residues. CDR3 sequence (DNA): TGTGCCAGCAGCCTACAGGGGTCCCTCTACACGGGGGAGCTGTTTTTT. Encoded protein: CASSLQGSLYTGELFF.

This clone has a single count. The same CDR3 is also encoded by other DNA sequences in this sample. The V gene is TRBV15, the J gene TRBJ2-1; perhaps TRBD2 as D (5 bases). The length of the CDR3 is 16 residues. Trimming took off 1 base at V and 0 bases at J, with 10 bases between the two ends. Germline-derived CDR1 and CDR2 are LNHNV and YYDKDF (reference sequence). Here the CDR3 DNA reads TGTGCCACCAGCAGAGCTCCGGGAAGCTCCTACAATGAGCAGTTCTTC. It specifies CATSRAPGSSYNEQFF.

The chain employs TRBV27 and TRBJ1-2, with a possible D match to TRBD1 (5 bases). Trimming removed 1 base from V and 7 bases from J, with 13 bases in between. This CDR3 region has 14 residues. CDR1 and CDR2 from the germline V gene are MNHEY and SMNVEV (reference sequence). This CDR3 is CASSLLAGSGGYTF. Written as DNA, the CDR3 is TGTGCCAGCAGTTTATTGGCAGGGAGCGGTGGCTACACCTTC.

CDR3 in DNA: TGTGCCAGCAGCTTGGCTTTAGATGAAAAACTGTTTTTT. Protein: CASSLALDEKLFF. The chain carries TRBV5-4 and TRBJ1-4; no firm D call. Looked up from germline, CDR1 is SGHNT and CDR2 is YYREEE (reference sequence). The CDR3 spans 13 residues. Trimming shortened V by 0 bases and J by 6 bases, and 6 bases separated the two germline ends.

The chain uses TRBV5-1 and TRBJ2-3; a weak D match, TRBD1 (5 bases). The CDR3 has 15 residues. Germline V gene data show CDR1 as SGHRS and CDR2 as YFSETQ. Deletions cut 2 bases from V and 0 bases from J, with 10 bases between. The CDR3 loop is CASSFRVGSTDTQYF. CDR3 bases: TGCGCCAGCAGCTTCAGGGTAGGGAGCACAGATACGCAGTATTTT.